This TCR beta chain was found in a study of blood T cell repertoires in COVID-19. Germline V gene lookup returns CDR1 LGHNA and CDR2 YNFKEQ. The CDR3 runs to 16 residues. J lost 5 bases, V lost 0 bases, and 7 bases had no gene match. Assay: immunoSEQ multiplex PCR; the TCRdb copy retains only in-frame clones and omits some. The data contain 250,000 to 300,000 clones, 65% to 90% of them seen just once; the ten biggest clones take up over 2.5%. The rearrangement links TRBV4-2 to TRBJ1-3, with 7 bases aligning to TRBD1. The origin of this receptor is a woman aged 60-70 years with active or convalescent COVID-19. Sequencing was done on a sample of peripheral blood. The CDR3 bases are TGTGCCAGCAGCCAAGATGGACAGGTGGGCCGAAACACCATATATTTT. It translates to CASSQDGQVGRNTIYF.